This T cell receptor (beta chain) emerged from a study of shared clonotypes between healthy human individuals. All participating donors were Caucasian adults from Nashville, Tennessee. Remarks on this clone: The antigen is undetermined.

Profiled with immunoSEQ multiplex PCR; TCRdb holds only in-frame clones, not every one. The sample yields about 470,000 clones, around 79% seen once. Germline V gives CDR1 SGHKS, CDR2 YYEKEE (reference sequence). This CDR3 contains 12 residues. The V end was cut by 2 bases, the J end by 6 bases, with 8 bases between. General observations from the study: Clonotype sharing among donors likely depends on sequencing depth.

The sequence derives from a middle-aged woman in good health. Some clones in this sample may be carry-over from other donors' samples. The chain uses TRBV5-5 and TRBJ1-1; D perhaps matches TRBD1 (5 bases). Sequencing was done on a sample of PBMCs. This CDR3 reads CASSLWGAEAFF. Written as DNA, the CDR3 is TGTGCCAGCAGCTTATGGGGGGCTGAAGCTTTCTTT.